Detailed here is one TCR beta chain. This CDR3 spans 14 amino acids. From germline, CDR1 is SGHRS and CDR2 YFSETQ. The V end was cut by 6 bases, the J end by 0 bases, with 10 bases between. This record comes from a study of cytomegalovirus exposure and HLA in healthy donors. The PCR had 60 Vbeta and 13 Jbeta primers. Only in-frame clones appear in the TCRdb table, and some are missing; sequencing was by immunoSEQ multiplex PCR. This sample's clone table lists 200,000 to 250,000 clones. This sequence originates from a young woman in good health and CMV-seropositive. The chain joins TRBV5-1 to TRBJ2-4, with D possibly matching TRBD1 (5 bases). Sequencing was carried out using PBMCs. CDR3 bases: TGCGCCAGCAAGACAGATCTAGCCAAAAACATTCAGTACTTC. It yields the protein CASKTDLAKNIQYF.